This TCR beta chain was recorded in a study of Tregs in tolerant kidney transplant recipients. Sequencing used immunoSEQ multiplex PCR; TCRdb keeps in-frame clones, though not all of them. The sample includes around 33,000 clones. Source: CD8+ T cells from blood, taken before the transplant. The sequence came from a human donor who received a combined kidney and bone marrow transplant.

The CDR3 bases that were read are TGTGCCAGCCTTAGGGGGGGGGTAGGGGATGAG. Residues: CASLRGGVGDE. The entire CDR3 sequence reads CASLRGGVGDEQFF. V and J are TRBV28 and TRBJ2-1; D is perhaps TRBD2 (7 bases). The read ends 3 residues early relative to the CDR3; the germline J gene fills the gap. V was cut by 8 bases and J by 8 bases, with 19 bases left in between. The CDR3 has 14 amino acids. Germline V gene sequence: CDR1 MDHEN, CDR2 SYDVKM.